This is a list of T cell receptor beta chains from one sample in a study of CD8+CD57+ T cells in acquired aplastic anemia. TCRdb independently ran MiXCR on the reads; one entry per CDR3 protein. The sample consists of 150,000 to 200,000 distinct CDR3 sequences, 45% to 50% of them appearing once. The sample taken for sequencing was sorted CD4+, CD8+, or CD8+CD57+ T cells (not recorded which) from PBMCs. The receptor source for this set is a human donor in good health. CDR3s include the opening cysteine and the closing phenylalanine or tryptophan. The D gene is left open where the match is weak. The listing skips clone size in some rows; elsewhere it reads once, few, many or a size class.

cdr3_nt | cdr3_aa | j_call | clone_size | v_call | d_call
TGTGCCAGCAGTTTAAGGGACTCCCGCGGGTGGGAAAAACTGTTTTTT | CASSLRDSRGWEKLFF | TRBJ1-4 | few | TRBV28 | .
TGCAGTGCTAGAGATTCAGGAGGGAGAAGACACACAGATACGCAGTATTTT | CSARDSGGRRHTDTQYF | TRBJ2-3 | many | TRBV20-1 | .
TGTGCCAGCAGCAGGACAGGGGTCGGGCAGTACTTC | CASSRTGVGQYF | TRBJ2-7 | . | TRBV6-6 | TRBD1
TGTGCCAGCAGCGCAGGGTACCCAGGCTATGGCTACACCTTC | CASSAGYPGYGYTF | TRBJ1-2 | . | TRBV2 | .
TGTGCCAGCAGCCCGACCCGGGGCAACTATGGCTACACCTTC | CASSPTRGNYGYTF | TRBJ1-2 | many | TRBV9 | .
TGCAGTGCTCATAGCCCGGCTTTTGGCTACACCTTC | CSAHSPAFGYTF | TRBJ1-2 | . | TRBV20-1 | .
TGTGCCAGCAGCTTGGCAGGGGTAGACTACAATGAGCAGTTCTTC | CASSLAGVDYNEQFF | TRBJ2-1 | . | TRBV5-4 | .
TGTGCCAGCAGTTTTAATTGGGGGGCTCCTATCGCACAAGCTTTCTTT | CASSFNWGAPIAQAFF | TRBJ1-1 | . | TRBV12-3/TRBV12-4 | .
TGTGCCAGCACCAGACTAGCGGGAGAATCCGAGACCCAGTACTTC | CASTRLAGESETQYF | TRBJ2-5 | many | TRBV7-9 | TRBD2
TGTGCCAGCAGCCTACCGGGACAGTACAATGAGCAGTTCTTC | CASSLPGQYNEQFF | TRBJ2-1 | . | TRBV7-2 | TRBD1
TGTGCCAGCAGCCCCTCTACCGGCACCATATATTTT | CASSPSTGTIYF | TRBJ1-3 | . | TRBV7-9 | .
TGCAGTGCTAGAGAAGGCCAGCCCCAGCATTTT | CSAREGQPQHF | TRBJ1-5 | . | TRBV20-1 | .
TGTGCCAGCAGCTTAGGGGCCGGATTAGCGGGAGCTGAGACCCAGTACTTC | CASSLGAGLAGAETQYF | TRBJ2-5 | . | TRBV11-1 | TRBD2